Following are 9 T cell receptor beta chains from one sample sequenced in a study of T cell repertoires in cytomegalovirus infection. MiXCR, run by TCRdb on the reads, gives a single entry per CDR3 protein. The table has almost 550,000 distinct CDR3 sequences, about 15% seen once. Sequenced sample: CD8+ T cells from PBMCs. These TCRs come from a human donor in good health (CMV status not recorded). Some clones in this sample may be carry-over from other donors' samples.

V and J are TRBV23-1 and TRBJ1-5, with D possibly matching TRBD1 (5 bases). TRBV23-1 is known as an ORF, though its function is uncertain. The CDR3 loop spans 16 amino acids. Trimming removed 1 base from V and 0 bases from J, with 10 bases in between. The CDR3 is CASSQFPTASNQPQHF. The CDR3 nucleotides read TGCGCCAGCAGTCAATTCCCGACAGCTAGCAATCAGCCCCAGCATTTT.

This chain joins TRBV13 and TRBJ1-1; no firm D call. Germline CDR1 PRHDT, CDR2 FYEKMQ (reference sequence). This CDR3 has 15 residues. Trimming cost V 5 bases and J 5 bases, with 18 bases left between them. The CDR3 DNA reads TGTGCCAGCAGCAACTGGGGTGTAAGTGAGACTGAAGCTTTCTTT. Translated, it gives CASSNWGVSETEAFF.

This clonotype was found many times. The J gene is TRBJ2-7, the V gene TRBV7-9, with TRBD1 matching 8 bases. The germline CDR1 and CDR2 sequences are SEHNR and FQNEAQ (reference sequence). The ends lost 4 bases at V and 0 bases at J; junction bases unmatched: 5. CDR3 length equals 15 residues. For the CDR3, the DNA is TGTGCCAGCAGCTCTAGACAGGGGTCCTCCTACGAGCAGTACTTC. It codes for CASSSRQGSSYEQYF.

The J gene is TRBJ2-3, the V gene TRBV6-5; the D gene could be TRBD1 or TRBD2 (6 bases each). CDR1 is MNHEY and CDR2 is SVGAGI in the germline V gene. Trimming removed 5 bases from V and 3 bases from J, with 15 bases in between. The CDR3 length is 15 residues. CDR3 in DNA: TGTGCCAGCAGTCGGGGGCTGTTCGGGACAGATACGCAGTATTTT. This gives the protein CASSRGLFGTDTQYF.

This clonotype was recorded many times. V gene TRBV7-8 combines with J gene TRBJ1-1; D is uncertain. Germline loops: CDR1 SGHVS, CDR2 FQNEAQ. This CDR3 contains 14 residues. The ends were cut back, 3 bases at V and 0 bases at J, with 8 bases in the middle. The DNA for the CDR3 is TGTGCCAGCAGCTTTAAGGGATTGAACACTGAAGCTTTCTTT. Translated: CASSFKGLNTEAFF.

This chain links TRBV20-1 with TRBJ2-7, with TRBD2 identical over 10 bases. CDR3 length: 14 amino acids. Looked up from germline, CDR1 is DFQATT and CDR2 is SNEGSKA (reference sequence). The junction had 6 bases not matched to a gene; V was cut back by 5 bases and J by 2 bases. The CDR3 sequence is CSAEKSGGAYEQYF. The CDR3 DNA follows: TGCAGTGCTGAAAAAAGCGGGGGGGCCTACGAGCAGTACTTC.

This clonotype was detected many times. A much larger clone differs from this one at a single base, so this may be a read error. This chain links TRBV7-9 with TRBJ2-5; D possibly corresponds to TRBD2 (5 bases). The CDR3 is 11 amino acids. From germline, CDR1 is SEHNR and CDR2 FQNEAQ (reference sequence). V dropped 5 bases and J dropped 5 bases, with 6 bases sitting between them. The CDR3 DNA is TGTGCCAGCAGCACGGGGGAGACCCAGTACTTC. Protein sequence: CASSTGETQYF.

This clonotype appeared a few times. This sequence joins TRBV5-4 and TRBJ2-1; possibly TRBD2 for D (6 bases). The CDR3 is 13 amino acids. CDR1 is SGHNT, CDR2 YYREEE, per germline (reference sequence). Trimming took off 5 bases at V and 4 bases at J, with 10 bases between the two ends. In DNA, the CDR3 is TGTGCCAGCAGGGGGGGATTTTACAATGAGCAGTTCTTC. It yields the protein CASRGGFYNEQFF.

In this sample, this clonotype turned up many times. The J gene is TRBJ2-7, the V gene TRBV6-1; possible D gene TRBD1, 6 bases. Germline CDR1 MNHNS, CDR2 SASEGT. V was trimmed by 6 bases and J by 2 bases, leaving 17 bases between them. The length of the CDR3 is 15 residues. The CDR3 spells CASSLGQRATYEQYF. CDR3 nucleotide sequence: TGTGCCAGCAGCCTTGGACAGCGTGCTACCTACGAGCAGTACTTC.